Listed below are T cell receptor beta chains from one sample, sequenced in a study of graft-versus-host responses after intestinal transplantation. Sequencing used immunoSEQ multiplex PCR; TCRdb keeps in-frame clones, though not all of them. The repertoire holds roughly 53,000 clones, about 90% seen once, with roughly 5.5% in the top ten. Specimen: PBMCs, collected roughly 660 days after intestinal transplant. The receptors stem from a human patient who received an intestinal transplant, so some T cells may come from the graft donor. Both conserved end residues are part of each CDR3. The order of the fields is CDR3 protein, J gene, V gene, CDR3 length.

CASSPLGAKTGELFF,TRBJ2-2,TRBV7-6,15
CASSPFRSGGQETQYF,TRBJ2-5,TRBV18,16
CASSAGTSIAETQYF,TRBJ2-5,TRBV10-2,15
CASSSPPNTQYF,TRBJ2-3,TRBV19,12
CASTLTGAHSPLHF,TRBJ1-6,TRBV6-5,14
CASRPVGDQPQHF,TRBJ1-5,TRBV27,13
CASSYGQGLRGGYTF,TRBJ1-2,TRBV7-9,15
CASSFSPGGTDTQYF,TRBJ2-3,TRBV5-1,15
CASSGLLNTEAFF,TRBJ1-1,TRBV7-9,13
CASSGLAGGNEQFF,TRBJ2-1,TRBV6-4,14
CASSLQGGYGYTF,TRBJ1-2,TRBV5-8,13
CASRLAGGHEQYF,TRBJ2-7,TRBV5-4,13
CASSLKGSTSPLHF,TRBJ1-6,TRBV7-9,14
CASSQSRDRYPREQYF,TRBJ2-7,TRBV23-1,16
CASSQEWNQPQHF,TRBJ1-5,TRBV4-1,13
CASRTADRGSYEQYF,TRBJ2-7,TRBV27,15
CASSSGQGGLDEQYF,TRBJ2-7,TRBV27,15
CASSSRGRTEAFF,TRBJ1-1,TRBV19,13
CATSPLGTGGYGALVHEQYF,TRBJ2-7,TRBV15,20
CASMRFKGGNEQFF,TRBJ2-1,TRBV6-6,14
CAGSQAPMGRGDFEAFF,TRBJ1-1,TRBV4-2,17
CARSLELAGPEYF,TRBJ2-7,TRBV5-3,13
CASRRSENYGYTF,TRBJ1-2,TRBV10-2,13
CASSVAGAGGHGGYTF,TRBJ1-2,TRBV5-6,16
CASRGRPNEKLFF,TRBJ1-4,TRBV6-5,13
CASSREGQGKNTEAFF,TRBJ1-1,TRBV5-1,16
CASSGVGEKLFF,TRBJ1-4,TRBV6-1,12
CASSVAGGPAGDTQYF,TRBJ2-3,TRBV9,16
CASSYSTSGTDTQYF,TRBJ2-3,TRBV6-6,15
CASNPTGNTEAFF,TRBJ1-1,TRBV27,13
CASSEEGPAGQPQHF,TRBJ1-5,TRBV2,15
CASTTGTGAGYTF,TRBJ1-2,TRBV6-6,13
CASSLADRPYGYTF,TRBJ1-2,TRBV7-8,14
CASSLAKGVNEQFF,TRBJ2-1,TRBV5-8,14
CASSSSGGWNEQFF,TRBJ2-1,TRBV7-3,14
CASRNPGAVNSPLHF,TRBJ1-6,TRBV25-1,15
CASSPPTEHRIGTEAFF,TRBJ1-1,TRBV18,17
CASSVGLGTDTQYF,TRBJ2-3,TRBV9,14
CAISESGGRQPQHF,TRBJ1-5,TRBV10-3,14
CASSTRDSSYEQYF,TRBJ2-7,TRBV6-6,14
CASSDGQGVDEQYF,NA,TRBV10-1,14
CASSYSGNEKLFF,TRBJ1-4,TRBV6-6,13
CASTPYSGSNEKLFF,TRBJ1-4,TRBV6-6,15
CASSLASGGNNEQFF,TRBJ2-1,TRBV7-9,15
CASSPDAGEKLFF,TRBJ1-4,TRBV4-1,13
CASSLNGAYEQYF,TRBJ2-7,TRBV7-9,13
CASSSGRGAFEQYF,TRBJ2-7,TRBV4-2,14
CASSLDAGIKGYTF,TRBJ1-2,TRBV5-4,14
CASSLSYLTTDTQYF,TRBJ2-3,TRBV27,15
CASSVVMGETQYF,TRBJ2-5,TRBV9,13
CASSPGSGMEPQHF,TRBJ1-5,TRBV4-1,14
CASSQGDFGSTDTQYF,TRBJ2-3,TRBV5-1,16
CASSLAGGSYEQYF,NA,TRBV5-1,14
CASSLQAGVGAYEQYF,TRBJ2-7,TRBV5-1,16
CSVEGERLNTEAFF,TRBJ1-1,TRBV29-1,14